Following are 26 T cell receptor beta chains from one sample sequenced in a study of metastatic and nonmetastatic thyroid tumors. TCRdb called clones again from the PCR reads with MiXCR. Among roughly 40,000 clones listed, around 10% were seen once. Each patient came to thyroid surgery without any prior treatment (of any kind). What was sequenced was blood. The receptors originated from a male donor with papillary thyroid cancer or a benign thyroid nodule (not recorded which). Some clones in this sample may be carry-over from other donors' samples.

At least ten counts were recorded for this clone. J is TRBJ1-3 and V is TRBV9; D is unclear. The germline V and J ends were trimmed by 1 base and 2 bases, with 13 bases remaining between them. This CDR3 is built from 16 residues. In germline, CDR1 is SGDLS, CDR2 YYNGEE. The CDR3 DNA is TGTGCCAGCAGCGTATCTGCGATCCACCCTGGAAACACCATATATTTT. Protein product: CASSVSAIHPGNTIYF.

Notes on this clone: The junction does not match germline at one end; this may be a read error. The rearrangement links TRBV9 to TRBJ1-4; D not resolved. In germline, CDR1 is SGDLS, CDR2 YYNGEE. CDR3 length: 14 amino acids. The CDR3 region is CACSATATNEKLFF. The CDR3 region has the DNA TGTGCCTGCAGCGCCACTGCAACTAATGAAAAACTGTTTTTT.

This clone was found many times. V usage is TRBV29-1 and J usage is TRBJ2-2; perhaps TRBD1 as D (6 bases). The CDR3 is 15 amino acids. With 7 bases removed from V and 0 bases from J, the gap between germline ends came to 15 bases. Germline assignment: CDR1 SQVTM and CDR2 ANQGSEA. CDR3 region: CSAMDTGSNTGELFF. In nucleotides, the CDR3 is TGCAGCGCGATGGACACAGGGTCGAACACCGGGGAGCTGTTTTTT.

The gene calls are TRBV30 and TRBJ2-1, with 9 nucleotides matching TRBD1. With V trimmed by 8 bases and J by 12 bases, 17 bases remained unmatched. Germline CDR1 GTSNPN, CDR2 SVGIG (reference sequence). The CDR3 contains 14 residues. This CDR3 is CARYTGTGMDGQFF. Written as DNA, the CDR3 is TGTGCCCGATACACCGGGACAGGGATGGATGGGCAGTTCTTC.

This clone was seen many times. The chain couples TRBV20-1 to TRBJ2-3; TRBD2 might be the D (6 bases). CDR3 length equals 14 residues. Germline CDR1 reads DFQATT; CDR2 reads SNEGSKA (reference sequence). The V gene lost 3 bases and the J gene lost 1 base, with 11 bases spanning the gap. The CDR3 DNA sequence: TGCAGTGCTAGGGTATCTAGCGGCACAGATACGCAGTATTTT. Translating gives CSARVSSGTDTQYF.

This clone was observed many times. The chain has TRBV2 and TRBJ1-5, with D possibly being TRBD1 (5 bases). The V gene's germline CDR1 is SNHLY and CDR2 FYNNEI. The CDR3 consists of 15 residues. The ends were cut back, 6 bases at V and 7 bases at J, with 19 bases in the middle. CDR3 region: CASRPGPAEGQPQHF. As DNA, the CDR3 is TGTGCCAGCAGGCCAGGTCCCGCGGAGGGGCAGCCCCAGCATTTT.

This clone was seen ten or more times. The V and J genes are TRBV11-2 and TRBJ2-1, with 8 bases identical to TRBD1. Germline V gives CDR1 SGHAT, CDR2 FQNNGV. This CDR3 comprises 15 residues. Trimming took 1 base from V and 7 from J; bases not matched to a gene: 6. Here the CDR3 DNA reads TGTGCCAGCAGCTTAGGGACAGGGAATTTAAATGAGCAGTTCTTC. Protein sequence: CASSLGTGNLNEQFF.

This clone has a count of ten or more. J is TRBJ1-3 and V is TRBV7-3; D gene uncertain. Trimming pared 0 bases from V and 9 bases from J, leaving 9 bases between. CDR3 length equals 13 residues. The germline gives CDR1 SGHTA, CDR2 FQGTGA. CDR3 region: CASSLTQSSTIYF. For the CDR3, the DNA is TGTGCCAGCAGCTTAACACAGTCAAGCACCATATATTTT.

On this clone itself: Possible read error: a much larger clone is one base away. J is TRBJ2-6 and V is TRBV13; D is unresolved. The CDR3 is 17 residues long. CDR1 is PRHDT and CDR2 is FYEKMQ in the germline V gene (reference sequence). V was trimmed by 4 bases and J by 1 base, leaving 14 bases between them. The CDR3: CASSCAMRSSGANVLTF. The CDR3 nucleotides read TGTGCCAGCAGCTGCGCTATGCGATCTTCTGGGGCCAACGTCCTGACTTTC.

This clone was detected ten times or more. The chain joins TRBV28 to TRBJ2-5; either TRBD1 or TRBD2 may supply D (5 bases each). Germline V gene data show CDR1 as MDHEN and CDR2 as SYDVKM. The V gene lost 6 bases and the J gene lost 5 bases, with 22 bases spanning the gap. The CDR3 has 16 amino acids. The CDR3 coding sequence is TGTGCCAGCAGCCAACCCACAGGAGGACCAGAGGAGACCCAGTACTTC. Protein: CASSQPTGGPEETQYF.

This clone was picked up many times. CDR3 DNA sequence: TGTGCCAGCAGCTTAGGACTCGCGGGGGAAGCTGGAAACACCATATATTTT. As protein: CASSLGLAGEAGNTIYF. The chain joins TRBV7-9 to TRBJ1-3; D is possibly TRBD1 (5 bases). This CDR3 contains 17 residues. Germline lookup yields CDR1 SEHNR and CDR2 FQNEAQ (reference sequence). The V and J ends lost 1 base and 2 bases respectively, with 15 bases between them.

This sequence joins TRBV30 and TRBJ2-7, with 10 bases matching TRBD1. The CDR3 is 14 residues long. Trimming cost V 2 bases and J 7 bases; bases outside gene matches: 8. Germline values: CDR1 GTSNPN, CDR2 SVGIG (reference sequence). CDR3 residues: CAWSRGQGPLEQYF. The CDR3, as DNA: TGTGCCTGGAGTAGGGGACAGGGGCCCTTGGAGCAGTACTTC.

This clone was seen only a few times. The rearrangement links TRBV28 to TRBJ2-7; no firm D call. V was cut by 7 bases and J by 4 bases, with 14 bases left in between. Germline V gene data show CDR1 as MDHEN and CDR2 as SYDVKM. The length of the CDR3 is 13 residues. CDR3 loop: CASIQSVAYEQYF. The CDR3 DNA reads as TGTGCCAGCATACAATCGGTCGCGTACGAGCAGTACTTC.

This clone was seen repeatedly, ten times or more. This sequence joins TRBV20-1 and TRBJ2-1; D perhaps matches TRBD2 (6 bases). The V gene's germline CDR1 is DFQATT and CDR2 SNEGSKA (reference sequence). V was shortened by 5 bases and J by 8 bases, with 25 bases between the two germline ends. This CDR3 comprises 16 residues. CDR3 DNA sequence: TGCAGTGCTCTCGGGACTTTCCCCTCGGAATTAGATGAGCAGTTCTTC. Translated: CSALGTFPSELDEQFF.

In this sample, this clone turned up a few times. A read error may produce the germline difference seen at one junction end. The chain combines TRBV29-1 with TRBJ2-7; tentatively, D is TRBD1 or TRBD2 (6 bases each). Germline CDR1 reads SQVTM; CDR2 reads ANQGSEA. There are 13 residues in the CDR3. This chain's CDR3 is CSVVGGHSCEQYF. DNA of the CDR3: TGCAGCGTTGTGGGGGGCCACTCCTGCGAGCAGTACTTC.

The sample holds many counts of this clone. The V and J genes are TRBV9 and TRBJ2-3; D unresolved. The germline CDR1 and CDR2 sequences are SGDLS and YYNGEE. The CDR3 extends over 15 amino acids. The V end was cut by 0 bases, the J end by 1 base, with 9 bases between. The CDR3 loop reads CASSVVSYGTDTQYF. The CDR3 nucleotides are TGTGCCAGCAGCGTAGTCAGTTACGGCACAGATACGCAGTATTTT.

As to this clone: Possible read error: a much larger clone is one base away. This specimen includes other DNA sequences encoding the same CDR3. The genes are TRBV9 and TRBJ2-5; the D gene is possibly TRBD1 (6 bases). Deletions cut 3 bases from V and 2 bases from J, with 14 bases between. This CDR3 region has 15 residues. Per the germline V gene, CDR1 is SGDLS and CDR2 is YYNGEE. CDR3 coding DNA: TGTGCCAGCAGCGAGACCGGGACATCACAAGAGACCCAGTACTTC. This codes for CASSETGTSQETQYF.

This clone was seen only a few times. This may be a read error, as it is one base from a much larger clone. J is TRBJ2-5 and V is TRBV27; D remains ambiguous. Germline-derived CDR1 and CDR2 are MNHEY and SMNVEV (reference sequence). The CDR3 contains 15 residues. DNA of the CDR3: TGTGTCAGCAGTTTACGAGCAGATCTGTCGGAGACCCAGTACTTC. Protein product: CVSSLRADLSETQYF.

By its share, this clone is medium-sized. This chain links TRBV28 with TRBJ2-7, with a possible D match to TRBD2 (6 bases). V gave up 3 bases and J gave up 0 bases, with 15 bases separating them. The CDR3 runs 16 residues. Germline V gene sequence: CDR1 MDHEN, CDR2 SYDVKM. CDR3: CASSFHRDGSSYEQYF. The DNA for the CDR3 is TGTGCCAGCAGTTTTCATCGGGACGGGAGCTCCTACGAGCAGTACTTC.

This clone came up many times. This chain joins TRBV30 and TRBJ1-2; no firm D call. The V gene's germline CDR1 is GTSNPN and CDR2 SVGIG (reference sequence). CDR3 length equals 14 residues. V was trimmed by 5 bases and J by 0 bases, leaving 13 bases between them. The CDR3 protein is CAWQTRRTNYGYTF. The DNA of the CDR3 is TGTGCCTGGCAAACCAGGAGAACTAACTATGGCTACACCTTC.

A word on this clone: A junction end diverges from the germline sequence, so it may reflect a read error. Other nucleotide sequences in the sample specify the same CDR3. This sequence joins TRBV7-9 and TRBJ1-1, with D tentatively TRBD1 (5 bases). This CDR3 spans 12 amino acids. CDR1 and CDR2 (germline): SEHNR, FQNEAQ (reference sequence). The CDR3 coding sequence is TGTGCCAGTAGCTTAATGGGGACCGAAGCTTTCTTT. Translated, it gives CASSLMGTEAFF.

This clone was seen at least ten times. The chain joins TRBV10-3 to TRBJ1-1; D remains ambiguous. This CDR3 has 15 residues. CDR1 and CDR2 from the germline V gene are ENHRY and SYGVKD. V lost 5 bases and J 1 base, leaving 14 bases between the germline ends. The CDR3: CAISHSGRSNTEAFF. The CDR3, as DNA: TGTGCCATCAGTCACTCCGGACGGTCGAACACTGAAGCTTTCTTT.

This clone showed up many times. The rearrangement links TRBV6-4 to TRBJ2-3; 15 positions agree with TRBD2. The germline V gene encodes CDR1 MRHNA and CDR2 SNTAGT. This CDR3 has 20 residues. J lost 0 bases, V lost 6 bases, and 13 bases had no gene match. The CDR3, as DNA: TGTGCCAGCAGGCCGGGACTAGCGGGAGGAAAGTTCTCTAGCACAGATACGCAGTATTTT. Protein: CASRPGLAGGKFSSTDTQYF.

This clone was seen at least ten times. The rearrangement links TRBV19 to TRBJ2-5, with a possible D match to TRBD2 (6 bases). V lost 1 base, J lost 4 bases, and 13 bases lay in between. The V gene's germline CDR1 is LNHDA and CDR2 SQIVND (reference sequence). The CDR3 is made up of 15 amino acids. This chain's CDR3 is CASSIGPAGGETQYF. The CDR3, as DNA: TGTGCCAGTAGTATAGGACCAGCGGGCGGAGAGACCCAGTACTTC.

This clone was picked up many times. The V call is TRBV7-2, the J call TRBJ1-2, with no clear D. The germline CDR1 and CDR2 sequences are SGHTA and FQGNSA. Trimming shortened V by 1 base and J by 6 bases, and 6 bases separated the two germline ends. The CDR3 spans 12 residues. This CDR3 is CASSLDTDGYTF. Written as DNA, the CDR3 is TGTGCCAGCAGCTTAGATACAGATGGCTACACCTTC.

A note on this clone: A much larger clonotype is one base distant, so this may be a read error. V and J are TRBV3-1 and TRBJ2-4; TRBD1 is a possible D gene (5 bases). This CDR3 has 15 residues. Germline V CDR1 and CDR2: LGHDT, YNNKEL (reference sequence). Deletions cut 4 bases from V and 5 bases from J, with 15 bases between. The CDR3 loop is CASSRTARVENIQYF. DNA of the CDR3: TGTGCCAGCAGCCGGACGGCCAGGGTGGAAAACATTCAGTACTTC.